The 7 T cell receptor beta chains reported below all come from one sample, sequenced in a study of early T cells in non-severe SARS-CoV-2 infection (dated by TCRdb to the early 2020s). The method behind the library was 5' RACE. Sequencing used a NextSeq 500. TCRdb reworked the public reads: Q25 trimming with fastp, MiXCR clone assembly, productive beta chains retained. One record per CDR3 amino acid sequence lists the most common genes and DNA. Within this sample are around 50,000 distinct CDR3 sequences, with around 9.1% of them counted one time only. The ten biggest clones cover 8% to 10% of the sample. Source material: whole blood. These receptors originate from an adult who was a healthcare worker with PCR-confirmed SARS-CoV-2 infection or an uninfected control (not recorded which).

This clonotype was observed a handful of times. The J gene is TRBJ1-5, the V gene TRBV6-2 or TRBV6-3; D gene unclear. Trimming took off 2 bases at V and 6 bases at J, with 8 bases between the two ends. There are 13 residues in the CDR3. CDR1 and CDR2 from the germline V gene are MNHEY and SVGEGT. In nucleotides, the CDR3 is TGTGCCAGCAGTTACCTAGGGATTCAGCCCCAGCATTTT. It specifies CASSYLGIQPQHF.

This clonotype was seen at least ten times. The V call is TRBV20-1, the J call TRBJ2-3; D call uncertain. Germline assignment: CDR1 DFQATT and CDR2 SNEGSKA (reference sequence). The CDR3 is 12 residues long. Trimming pared 6 bases from V and 3 bases from J, leaving 10 bases between. The CDR3 DNA follows: TGCAGTGCGGGCGACTGGACAGATACGCAGTATTTT. Protein: CSAGDWTDTQYF.

This clonotype was seen many times. The J gene is TRBJ2-3, the V gene TRBV29-1; tentative D call: TRBD2 (5 bases). The CDR3 covers 12 residues. Deletions cut 8 bases from V and 0 bases from J, with 9 bases between. CDR1 is SQVTM, CDR2 ANQGSEA, per germline. CDR3 nucleotides: TGCAGCCAAGGACTCAGCACAGATACGCAGTATTTT. Encoded protein: CSQGLSTDTQYF.

This clonotype has ten or more counts. The chain has TRBV4-1 and TRBJ2-1; D is perhaps TRBD1 or TRBD2 (5 bases each). With 3 bases removed from V and 7 bases from J, the gap between germline ends came to 16 bases. The V gene's germline CDR1 is MGHRA and CDR2 YSYEKL. This CDR3 has 15 residues. CDR3 sequence: CASSHRGGGLNEQFF. CDR3 nucleotides: TGCGCCAGCAGCCATCGGGGCGGCGGTTTGAATGAGCAGTTCTTC.

The J gene is TRBJ1-1, the V gene TRBV12-3 or TRBV12-4, with D possibly matching TRBD1 (6 bases). The V end was cut by 3 bases, the J end by 5 bases, with 7 bases between. The CDR3 extends over 12 amino acids. The CDR3 is CASSFGQTEAFF. Written as DNA, the CDR3 is TGTGCCAGCAGTTTCGGACAGACTGAAGCTTTCTTT.

With respect to this clonotype: A much larger clone differs by one base, so this may be a read error. V is TRBV6-4 and J is TRBJ2-1; D call uncertain. The germline CDR1 and CDR2 sequences are MRHNA and SNTAGT. The CDR3 runs to 16 residues. The CDR3 here is CASSEMRSISCNEQFF. The CDR3, as DNA: TGTGCCAGCAGTGAAATGCGGAGTATATCCTGCAATGAGCAGTTCTTC.

The CDR3 here is CASSLRISSYEQYF. The CDR3 region has the DNA TGTGCCAGCAGTCTTAGGATTAGCTCCTACGAGCAGTACTTC. This sequence joins TRBV28 and TRBJ2-7, with D uncertain. V was cut by 5 bases and J by 0 bases, with 11 bases left in between. The CDR3 is 14 amino acids. The V gene's germline CDR1 is MDHEN and CDR2 SYDVKM.